One and the same sample provided the 5 T cell receptor beta chains below, sequenced in a study of T cells after yellow fever vaccination. Each CDR3 protein gets one entry after TCRdb re-called the 5' RACE reads with MiXCR. The sample holds about 46,000 distinct CDR3 sequences, around 6.4% seen once. This sample comprised PBMCs, either bulk or a sorted T-cell subset (CD4+, CD8+, memory, or dextramer-sorted; not recorded which), obtained 45 days after the yellow fever booster vaccination. The receptors were gathered from a man aged 25 to 40 who received the YFV17D yellow fever vaccine.

This clonotype has ten or more counts. This CDR3 reads CASSGEGWQYF. CDR3 bases: TGTGCCAGCAGTGGGGAGGGATGGCAGTACTTC. The chain joins TRBV2 to TRBJ2-7; 7 bases agree with TRBD2. The CDR3 covers 11 residues. V lost 4 bases, J lost 9 bases, and 3 bases stayed unmatched. The germline gives CDR1 SNHLY, CDR2 FYNNEI.

The sample holds many counts of this clonotype. The V call is TRBV7-2, the J call TRBJ2-2; 8 bases match TRBD1. Germline CDR1 and CDR2: SGHTA and FQGNSA. The CDR3 runs to 15 residues. Trimming cost V 3 bases and J 1 base; bases outside gene matches: 1. The CDR3 DNA follows: TGTGCCAGCAGCTTCGGGACAGGGAACACCGGGGAGCTGTTTTTT. Translated, it gives CASSFGTGNTGELFF.

A note on this clonotype: One base away lies a much larger clone, so this may be a sequencing read error. The chain couples TRBV29-1 to TRBJ2-1; 10 bases match TRBD1. Germline V gene data show CDR1 as SQVTM and CDR2 as ANQGSEA. The ends lost 7 bases at V and 4 bases at J; junction bases unmatched: 4. The CDR3 spans 13 residues. This chain's CDR3 is CSGDRGLYNEQFF. The CDR3 DNA reads TGCAGCGGTGACAGGGGGCTGTACAATGAGCAGTTCTTC.

This clonotype occurred a few times. The rearrangement uses TRBV18 and TRBJ2-7; 12 nucleotides align to TRBD1. This CDR3 is 14 amino acids long. Trimming cost V 2 bases and J 6 bases; bases outside gene matches: 2. Germline-derived CDR1 and CDR2 are KGHSH and LQKENI. CDR3 DNA: TGTGCCAGCTCACCAGGGACAGGGGGCCGCGAGCAGTACTTC. Its translation: CASSPGTGGREQYF.

V gene TRBV18 combines with J gene TRBJ1-1; no clear D gene. The CDR3 has 13 residues. V lost 3 bases to trimming and J lost 3 bases, with 8 bases between them. Germline CDR1 reads KGHSH; CDR2 reads LQKENI. CDR3 nucleotides: TGTGCCAGCTCACCTTTCGGAGACACTGAAGCTTTCTTT. It yields the protein CASSPFGDTEAFF. Together with reference TRBV18 and TRBJ1-1, the CDR3 gives the full variable domain: NAGVMQNPRHLVRRRGQEARLRCSPMKGHSHVYWYRQLPEEGLKFMVYLQKENIIDESGMPKERFSAEFPKEGPSILRIQQVVRGDSAAYFCASSPFGDTEAFFGQGTRLTVV.